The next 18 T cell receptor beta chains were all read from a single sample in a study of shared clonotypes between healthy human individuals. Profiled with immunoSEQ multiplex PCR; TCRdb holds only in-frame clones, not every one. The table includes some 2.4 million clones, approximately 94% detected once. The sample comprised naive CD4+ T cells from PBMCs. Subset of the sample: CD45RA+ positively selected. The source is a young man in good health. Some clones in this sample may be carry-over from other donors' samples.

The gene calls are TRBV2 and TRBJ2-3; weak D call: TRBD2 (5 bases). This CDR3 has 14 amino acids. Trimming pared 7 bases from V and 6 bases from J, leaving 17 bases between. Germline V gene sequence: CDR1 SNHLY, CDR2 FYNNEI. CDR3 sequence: CASIFSVRLDTQYF. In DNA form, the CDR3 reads TGTGCCAGCATTTTTAGCGTACGGCTCGATACGCAGTATTTT.

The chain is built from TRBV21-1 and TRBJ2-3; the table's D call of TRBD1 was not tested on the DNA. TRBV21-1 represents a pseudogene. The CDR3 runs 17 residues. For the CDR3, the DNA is TGTGCCAGCAGCAAAGAGACCATGGACAGGGGAACAGATACGCAGTATTTT. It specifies CASSKETMDRGTDTQYF.

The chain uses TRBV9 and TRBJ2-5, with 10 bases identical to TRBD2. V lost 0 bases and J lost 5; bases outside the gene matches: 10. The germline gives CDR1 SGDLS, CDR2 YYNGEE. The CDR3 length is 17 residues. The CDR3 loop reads CASSVAPLAGGTETQYF. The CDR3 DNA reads TGTGCCAGCAGCGTAGCTCCGTTAGCGGGAGGTACGGAGACCCAGTACTTC.

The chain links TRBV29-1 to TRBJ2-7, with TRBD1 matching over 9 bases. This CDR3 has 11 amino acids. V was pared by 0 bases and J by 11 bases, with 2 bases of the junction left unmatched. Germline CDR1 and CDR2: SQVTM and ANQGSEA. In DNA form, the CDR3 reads TGCAGCGTTGAAGATCGGGACAGGGAGTACTTC. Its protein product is CSVEDRDREYF.

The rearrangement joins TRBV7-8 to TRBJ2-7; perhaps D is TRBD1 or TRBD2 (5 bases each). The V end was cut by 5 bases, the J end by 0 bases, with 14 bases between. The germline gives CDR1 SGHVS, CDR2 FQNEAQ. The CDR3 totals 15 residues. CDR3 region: CASSHRDRPSYEQYF. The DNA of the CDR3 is TGTGCCAGCAGCCACCGGGACCGACCCTCCTACGAGCAGTACTTC.

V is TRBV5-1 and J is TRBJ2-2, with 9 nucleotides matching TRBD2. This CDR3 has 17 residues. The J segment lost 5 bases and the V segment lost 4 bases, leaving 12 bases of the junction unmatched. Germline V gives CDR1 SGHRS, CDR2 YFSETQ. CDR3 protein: CASSPSPTSGYTGELFF. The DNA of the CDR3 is TGCGCCAGCAGCCCCAGCCCCACTAGCGGGTATACCGGGGAGCTGTTTTTT.

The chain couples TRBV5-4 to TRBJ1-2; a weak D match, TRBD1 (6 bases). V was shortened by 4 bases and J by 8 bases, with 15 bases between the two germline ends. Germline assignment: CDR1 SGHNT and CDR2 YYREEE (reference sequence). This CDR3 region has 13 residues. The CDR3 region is CASSTQPRGGYTF. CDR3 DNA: TGTGCCAGCAGCACGCAACCCAGGGGAGGCTACACCTTC.

The DNA for the CDR3 is TGCGCCAGCAGCCAAGATGGGGGGATGAGATCGAACTATGGCTACACCTTC. It is translated as CASSQDGGMRSNYGYTF. The rearrangement joins TRBV4-1 to TRBJ1-2; maybe TRBD1 (5 bases). Germline CDR1 and CDR2: MGHRA and YSYEKL. V lost 0 bases and J 2 bases, leaving 16 bases between the germline ends. The CDR3 contains 17 residues.

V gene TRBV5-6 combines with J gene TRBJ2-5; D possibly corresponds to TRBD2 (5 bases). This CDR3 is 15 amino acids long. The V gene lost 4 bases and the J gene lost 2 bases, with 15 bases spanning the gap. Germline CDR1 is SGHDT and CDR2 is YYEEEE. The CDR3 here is CASSLGLTTQETQYF. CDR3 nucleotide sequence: TGTGCCAGCAGCCTAGGGTTGACTACGCAAGAGACCCAGTACTTC.

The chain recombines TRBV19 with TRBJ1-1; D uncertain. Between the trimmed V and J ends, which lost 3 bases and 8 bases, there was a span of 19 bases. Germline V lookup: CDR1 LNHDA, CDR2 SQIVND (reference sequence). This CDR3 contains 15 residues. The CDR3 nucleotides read TGTGCCAGTAGTATTCACCCCCTTGACCTTAAGGAAGCTTTCTTT. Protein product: CASSIHPLDLKEAFF.

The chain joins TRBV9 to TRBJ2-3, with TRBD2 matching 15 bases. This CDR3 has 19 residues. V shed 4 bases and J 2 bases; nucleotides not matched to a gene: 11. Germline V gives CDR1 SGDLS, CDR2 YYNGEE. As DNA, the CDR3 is TGTGCCAGCAGCAGGACTAGCGGGAGGGCGGGGGGACTCACAGATACGCAGTATTTT. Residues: CASSRTSGRAGGLTDTQYF.

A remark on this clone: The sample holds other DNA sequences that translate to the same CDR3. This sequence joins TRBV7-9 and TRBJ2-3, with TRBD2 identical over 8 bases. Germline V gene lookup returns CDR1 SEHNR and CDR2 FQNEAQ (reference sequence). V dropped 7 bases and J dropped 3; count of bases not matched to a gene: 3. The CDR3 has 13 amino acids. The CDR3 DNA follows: TGTGCCAGCACGACGGGAGGGACAGATACGCAGTATTTT. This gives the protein CASTTGGTDTQYF.

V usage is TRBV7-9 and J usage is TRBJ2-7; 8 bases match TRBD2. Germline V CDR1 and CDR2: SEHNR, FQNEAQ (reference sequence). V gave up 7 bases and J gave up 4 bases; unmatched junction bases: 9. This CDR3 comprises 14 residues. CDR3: CASTPRGGQYEQYF. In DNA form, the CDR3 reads TGTGCCAGCACCCCCCGGGGGGGTCAATACGAGCAGTACTTC. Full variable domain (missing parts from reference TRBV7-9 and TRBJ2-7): DTGVSQNPRHKITKRGQNVTFRCDPISEHNRLYWYRQTLGQGPEFLTYFQNEAQLEKSRLLSDRFSAERPKGSFSTLEIQRTEQGDSAMYLCASTPRGGQYEQYFGPGTRLTVT.

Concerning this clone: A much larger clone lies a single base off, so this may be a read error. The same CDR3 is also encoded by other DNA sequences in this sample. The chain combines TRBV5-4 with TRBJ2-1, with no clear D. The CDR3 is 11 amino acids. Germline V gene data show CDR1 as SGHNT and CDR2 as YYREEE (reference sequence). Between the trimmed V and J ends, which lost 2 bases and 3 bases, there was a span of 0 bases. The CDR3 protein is CASSFYNEQFF. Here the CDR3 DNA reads TGTGCCAGCAGCTTCTACAATGAGCAGTTCTTC.

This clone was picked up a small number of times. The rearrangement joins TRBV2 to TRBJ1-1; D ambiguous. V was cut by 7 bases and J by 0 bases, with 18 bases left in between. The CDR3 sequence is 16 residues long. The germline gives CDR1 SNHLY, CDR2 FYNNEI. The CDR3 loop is CASNTMRPQVNTEAFF. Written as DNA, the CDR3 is TGTGCCAGCAACACTATGAGGCCCCAGGTGAACACTGAAGCTTTCTTT.

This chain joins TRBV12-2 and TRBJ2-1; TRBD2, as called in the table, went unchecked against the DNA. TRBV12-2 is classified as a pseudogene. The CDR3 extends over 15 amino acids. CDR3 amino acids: CASRLGWRRNNEQFF. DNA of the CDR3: TGTGCAAGTCGCCTTGGTTGGCGGAGAAACAATGAGCAGTTCTTC.

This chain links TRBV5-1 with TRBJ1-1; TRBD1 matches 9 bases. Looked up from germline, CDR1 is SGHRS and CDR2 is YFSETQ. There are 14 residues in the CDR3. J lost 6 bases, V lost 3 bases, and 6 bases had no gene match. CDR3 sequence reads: CASSSIGQGPEAFF. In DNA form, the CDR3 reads TGCGCCAGCAGCTCCATAGGACAGGGGCCTGAAGCTTTCTTT. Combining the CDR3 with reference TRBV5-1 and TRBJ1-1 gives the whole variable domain KAGVTQTPRYLIKTRGQQVTLSCSPISGHRSVSWYQQTPGQGLQFLFEYFSETQRNKGNFPGRFSGRQFSNSRSEMNVSTLELGDSALYLCASSSIGQGPEAFFGQGTRLTVV.

The CDR3 region is CASSLAGTRSGELFF. CDR3 nucleotides: TGTGCCAGCAGCTTAGCAGGGACAAGGTCCGGGGAGCTGTTTTTT. V usage is TRBV11-3 and J usage is TRBJ2-2, with D possibly matching TRBD1 (6 bases). From germline, CDR1 is SGHNT and CDR2 YENEEA. The CDR3 is made up of 15 amino acids. Trimming stripped 1 base from V and 6 bases from J, with 12 bases between. The whole variable domain, filled in from reference TRBV11-3 and TRBJ2-2, reads EAGVVQSPRYKIIEKKQPVAFWCNPISGHNTLYWYLQNLGQGPELLIRYENEEAVDDSQLPKDRFSAERLKGVDSTLKIQPAELGDSAVYLCASSLAGTRSGELFFGEGSRLTVL.